The T cell receptor beta chain under discussion was sequenced for a study of early stage breast cancer tumors. In the study overall: The ER+/PR+/HER2- tumors included seven or eight ductal and a few lobular carcinomas. The study's findings and limits: Tumor and normal breast were distinguished via blood comparison in most of the 16 patients.

Comments on this clone: The antigen is unknown.

Only in-frame clones appear in the TCRdb table, and some are missing; sequencing was by immunoSEQ multiplex PCR. This table has under 75,000 clones, around three quarters appearing once. The V and J ends lost 0 bases and 6 bases respectively, with 14 bases between them. Germline V gene sequence: CDR1 GTSNPN, CDR2 SVGIG (reference sequence). The CDR3 length is 14 residues. The gene calls are TRBV30 and TRBJ1-2; D perhaps matches TRBD1 (6 bases). The source material was blood. The clonotype was recovered from a person aged 25 to 39 with breast cancer. The CDR3 nucleotides read TGTGCCTGGAGTGTTCCTAGTGAGGGGGATGGCTACACCTTC. As protein: CAWSVPSEGDGYTF.